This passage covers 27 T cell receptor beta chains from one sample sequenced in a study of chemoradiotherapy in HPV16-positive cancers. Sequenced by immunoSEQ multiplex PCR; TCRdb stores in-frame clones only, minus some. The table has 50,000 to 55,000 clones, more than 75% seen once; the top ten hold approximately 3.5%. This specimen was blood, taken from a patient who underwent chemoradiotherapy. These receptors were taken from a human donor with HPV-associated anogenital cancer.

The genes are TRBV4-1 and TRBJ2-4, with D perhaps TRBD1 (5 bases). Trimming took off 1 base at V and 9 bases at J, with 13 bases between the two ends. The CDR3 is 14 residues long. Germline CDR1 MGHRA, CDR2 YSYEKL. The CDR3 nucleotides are TGCGCCAGCAGCCAAGCCCGGAAGGGGTCCATTCAGTACTTC. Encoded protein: CASSQARKGSIQYF.

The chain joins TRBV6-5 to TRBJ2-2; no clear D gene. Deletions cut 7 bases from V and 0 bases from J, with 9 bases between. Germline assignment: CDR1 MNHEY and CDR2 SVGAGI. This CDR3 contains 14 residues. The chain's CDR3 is CASNGLANTGELFF. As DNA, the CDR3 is TGTGCCAGCAACGGGTTAGCGAACACCGGGGAGCTGTTTTTT.

As DNA, the CDR3 is TGTGCCGTTAAAAACAGGGAAGGTGAAGCTTTCTTT. Translating gives CAVKNREGEAFF. The rearrangement links TRBV10-3 to TRBJ1-1; TRBD1 is a possible D gene (6 bases). This CDR3 is built from 12 residues. Germline CDR1 and CDR2: ENHRY and SYGVKD. V was cut by 11 bases and J by 7 bases, with 17 bases left in between.

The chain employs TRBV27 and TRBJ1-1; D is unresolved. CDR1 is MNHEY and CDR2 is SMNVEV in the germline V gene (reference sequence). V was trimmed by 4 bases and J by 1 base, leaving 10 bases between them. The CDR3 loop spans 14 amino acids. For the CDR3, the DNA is TGTGCCAGCAGTTATTTCACTCCGAACACTGAAGCTTTCTTT. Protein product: CASSYFTPNTEAFF.

As DNA, the CDR3 is TGTGCCATCAGTGGGGGGGGTCGGGACACTGAAGCTTTCTTT. The encoded protein is CAISGGGRDTEAFF. The genes are TRBV10-3 and TRBJ1-1, with a tentative D call TRBD1 (5 bases). The CDR3 runs 14 residues. Between the trimmed V and J ends, which lost 4 bases and 3 bases, there was a span of 12 bases. CDR1 and CDR2 (germline): ENHRY, SYGVKD.

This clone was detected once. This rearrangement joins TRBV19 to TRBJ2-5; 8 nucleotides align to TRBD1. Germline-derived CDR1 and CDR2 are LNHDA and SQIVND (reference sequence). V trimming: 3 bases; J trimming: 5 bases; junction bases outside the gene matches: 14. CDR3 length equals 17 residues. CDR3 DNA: TGTGCCAGTAGTATCCCGGGACAGGTTTGGGGCCGGGAGACCCAGTACTTC. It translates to CASSIPGQVWGRETQYF. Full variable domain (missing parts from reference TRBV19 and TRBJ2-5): DGGITQSPKYLFRKEGQNVTLSCEQNLNHDAMYWYRQDPGQGLRLIYYSQIVNDFQKGDIAEGYSVSREKKESFPLTVTSAQKNPTAFYLCASSIPGQVWGRETQYFGPGTRLLVL.

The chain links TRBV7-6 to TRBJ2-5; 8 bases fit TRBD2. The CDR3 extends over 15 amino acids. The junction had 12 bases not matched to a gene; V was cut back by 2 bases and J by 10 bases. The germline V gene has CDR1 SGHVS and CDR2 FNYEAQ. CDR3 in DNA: TGTGCCAGCAGCTTACTAGCGGGCGCCGGGGGGGACCAGTACTTC. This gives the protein CASSLLAGAGGDQYF.

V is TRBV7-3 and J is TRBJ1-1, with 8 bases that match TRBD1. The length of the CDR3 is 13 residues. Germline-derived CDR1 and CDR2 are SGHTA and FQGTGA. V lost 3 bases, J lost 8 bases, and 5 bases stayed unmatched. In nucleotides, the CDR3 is TGTGCCAGCAGCTTGGACAGGGAAGACGAAGCTTTCTTT. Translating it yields CASSLDREDEAFF.

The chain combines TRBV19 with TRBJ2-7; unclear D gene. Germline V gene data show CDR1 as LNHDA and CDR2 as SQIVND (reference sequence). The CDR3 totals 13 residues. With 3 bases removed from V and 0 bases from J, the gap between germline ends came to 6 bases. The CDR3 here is CASSMDASYEQYF. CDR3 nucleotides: TGTGCCAGTAGTATGGATGCCTCCTACGAGCAGTACTTC.

CDR3 DNA: TGTGCCAGCAGCTTGTTCGACAGAGAGCCCCTCTCCTACAATGAGCAGTTCTTC. Translation: CASSLFDREPLSYNEQFF. This sequence joins TRBV5-6 and TRBJ2-1; tentative D call: TRBD1 (5 bases). Germline CDR1 reads SGHDT; CDR2 reads YYEEEE. Trimming took 1 base from V and 0 from J, leaving 17 bases between them. This CDR3 region has 18 residues.

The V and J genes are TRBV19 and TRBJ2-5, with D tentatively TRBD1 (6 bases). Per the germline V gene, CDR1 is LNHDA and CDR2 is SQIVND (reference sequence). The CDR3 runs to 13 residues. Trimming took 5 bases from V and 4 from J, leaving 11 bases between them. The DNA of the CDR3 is TGTGCCAGTAGTTTGACAGGAGGAGAGACCCAGTACTTC. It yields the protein CASSLTGGETQYF.

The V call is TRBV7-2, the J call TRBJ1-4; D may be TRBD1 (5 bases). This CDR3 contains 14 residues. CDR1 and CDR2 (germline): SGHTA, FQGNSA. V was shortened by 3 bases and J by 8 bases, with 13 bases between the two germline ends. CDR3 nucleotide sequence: TGTGCCAGCAGCTTCGACAGTATGGACGAAAAACTGTTTTTT. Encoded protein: CASSFDSMDEKLFF.

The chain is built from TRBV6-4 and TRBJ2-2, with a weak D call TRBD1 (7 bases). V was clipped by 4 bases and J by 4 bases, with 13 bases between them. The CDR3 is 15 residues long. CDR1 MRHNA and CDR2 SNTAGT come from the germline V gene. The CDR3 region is CASSAEGASTGELFF. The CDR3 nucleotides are TGTGCCAGCAGTGCGGAGGGGGCGAGCACCGGGGAGCTGTTTTTT.

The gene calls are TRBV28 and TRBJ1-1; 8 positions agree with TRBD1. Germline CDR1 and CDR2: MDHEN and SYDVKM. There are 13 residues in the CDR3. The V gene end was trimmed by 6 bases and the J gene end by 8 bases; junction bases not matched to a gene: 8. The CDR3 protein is CASRPGQGGEAFF. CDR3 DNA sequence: TGTGCCAGCAGACCCGGACAGGGAGGAGAAGCTTTCTTT.

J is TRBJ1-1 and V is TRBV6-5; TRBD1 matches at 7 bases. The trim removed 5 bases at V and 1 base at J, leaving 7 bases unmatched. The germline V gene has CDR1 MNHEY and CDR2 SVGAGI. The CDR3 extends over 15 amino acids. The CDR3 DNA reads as TGTGCCAGCAGTCTGACCAGGGGGGGGAACACTGAAGCTTTCTTT. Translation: CASSLTRGGNTEAFF.

The CDR3 here is CASSLSASPQSGGYTF. In DNA form, the CDR3 reads TGTGCCAGCAGCTTATCCGCCTCTCCACAGTCGGGTGGCTACACCTTC. The rearrangement uses TRBV7-2 and TRBJ1-2; D gene ambiguous. In germline, CDR1 is SGHTA, CDR2 FQGNSA. This CDR3 has 16 residues. The germline V and J ends were trimmed by 2 bases and 7 bases, with 20 bases remaining between them. Looking up the rest from reference TRBV7-2 and TRBJ1-2 gives the full variable domain: GAGVSQSPSNKVTEKGKDVELRCDPISGHTALYWYRQSLGQGLEFLIYFQGNSAPDKSGLPSDRFSAERTGGSVSTLTIQRTQQEDSAVYLCASSLSASPQSGGYTFGSGTRLTVV.

The DNA of the CDR3 is TGTGCCACCAGCAGAGACGCTAGCGCCGATACGCACAAAAACATTCAGTACTTC. It is translated as CATSRDASADTHKNIQYF. V and J are TRBV15 and TRBJ2-4; perhaps TRBD2 as D (6 bases). The V end was cut by 0 bases, the J end by 3 bases, with 18 bases between. CDR3 size: 18 residues. Germline values: CDR1 LNHNV, CDR2 YYDKDF (reference sequence).

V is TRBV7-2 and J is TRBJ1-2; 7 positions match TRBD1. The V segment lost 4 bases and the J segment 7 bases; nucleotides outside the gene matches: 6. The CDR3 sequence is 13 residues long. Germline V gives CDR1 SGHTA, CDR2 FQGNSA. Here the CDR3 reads CASSSEQGGGYTF. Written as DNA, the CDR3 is TGTGCCAGCAGCTCCGAGCAGGGGGGTGGCTACACCTTC.

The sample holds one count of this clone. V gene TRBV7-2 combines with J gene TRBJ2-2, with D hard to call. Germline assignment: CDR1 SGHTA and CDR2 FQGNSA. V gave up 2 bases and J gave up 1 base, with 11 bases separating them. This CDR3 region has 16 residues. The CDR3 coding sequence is TGTGCCAGCAGCTTAAATTCGGCAGGGAACACCGGGGAGCTGTTTTTT. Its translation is CASSLNSAGNTGELFF. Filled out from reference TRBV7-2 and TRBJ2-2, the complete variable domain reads GAGVSQSPSNKVTEKGKDVELRCDPISGHTALYWYRQSLGQGLEFLIYFQGNSAPDKSGLPSDRFSAERTGGSVSTLTIQRTQQEDSAVYLCASSLNSAGNTGELFFGEGSRLTVL.

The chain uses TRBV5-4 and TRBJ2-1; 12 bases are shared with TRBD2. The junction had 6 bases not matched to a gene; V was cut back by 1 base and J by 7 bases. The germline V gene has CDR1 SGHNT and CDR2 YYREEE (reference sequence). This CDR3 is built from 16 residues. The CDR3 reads CASSLSPSGGANEQFF. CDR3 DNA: TGTGCCAGCAGCTTGAGTCCTAGCGGGGGGGCAAATGAGCAGTTCTTC.

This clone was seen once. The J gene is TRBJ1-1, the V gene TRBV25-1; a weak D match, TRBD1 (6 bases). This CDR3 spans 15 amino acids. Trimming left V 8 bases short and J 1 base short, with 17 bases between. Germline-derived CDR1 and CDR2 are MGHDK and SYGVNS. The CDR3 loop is CASEGAGEENTEAFF. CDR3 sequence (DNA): TGTGCCAGCGAAGGGGCAGGGGAAGAGAACACTGAAGCTTTCTTT. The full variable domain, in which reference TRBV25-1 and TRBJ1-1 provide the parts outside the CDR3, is EADIYQTPRYLVIGTGKKITLECSQTMGHDKMYWYQQDPGMELHLIHYSYGVNSTEKGDLSSESTVSRIRTEHFPLTLESARPSHTSQYLCASEGAGEENTEAFFGQGTRLTVV.

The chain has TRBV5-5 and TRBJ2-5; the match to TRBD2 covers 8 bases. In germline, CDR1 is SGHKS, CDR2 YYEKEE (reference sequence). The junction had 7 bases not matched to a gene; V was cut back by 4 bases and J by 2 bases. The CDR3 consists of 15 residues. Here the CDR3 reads CASSEPGREQETQYF. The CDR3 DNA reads TGTGCCAGCAGCGAACCCGGGAGGGAGCAAGAGACCCAGTACTTC.

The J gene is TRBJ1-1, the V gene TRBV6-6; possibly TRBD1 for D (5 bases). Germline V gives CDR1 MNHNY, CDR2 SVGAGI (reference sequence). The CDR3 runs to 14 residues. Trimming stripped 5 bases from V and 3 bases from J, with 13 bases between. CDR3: CASSPRGGYTEAFF. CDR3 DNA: TGTGCCAGCAGTCCGAGGGGAGGGTACACTGAAGCTTTCTTT.

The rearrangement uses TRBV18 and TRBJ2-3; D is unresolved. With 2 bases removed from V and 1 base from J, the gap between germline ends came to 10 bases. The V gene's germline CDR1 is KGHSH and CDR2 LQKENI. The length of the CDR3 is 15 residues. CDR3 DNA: TGTGCCAGCTCACCAGTCGCCACAGGCACAGATACGCAGTATTTT. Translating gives CASSPVATGTDTQYF. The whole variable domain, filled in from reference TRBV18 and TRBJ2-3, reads NAGVMQNPRHLVRRRGQEARLRCSPMKGHSHVYWYRQLPEEGLKFMVYLQKENIIDESGMPKERFSAEFPKEGPSILRIQQVVRGDSAAYFCASSPVATGTDTQYFGPGTRLTVL.

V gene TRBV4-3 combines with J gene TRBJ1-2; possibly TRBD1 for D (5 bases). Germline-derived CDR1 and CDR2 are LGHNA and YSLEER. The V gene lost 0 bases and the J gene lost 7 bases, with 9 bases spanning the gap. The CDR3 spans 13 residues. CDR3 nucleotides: TGCGCCAGCAGCCAAGAGGTGGGACTTGGCTACACCTTC. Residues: CASSQEVGLGYTF.

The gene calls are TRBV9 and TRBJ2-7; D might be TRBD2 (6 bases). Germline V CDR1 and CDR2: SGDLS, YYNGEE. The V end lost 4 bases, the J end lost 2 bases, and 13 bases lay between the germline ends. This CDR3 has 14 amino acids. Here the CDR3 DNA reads TGTGCCAGCAGCCCGGCCGGGGGTACCTACGAGCAGTACTTC. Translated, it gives CASSPAGGTYEQYF.

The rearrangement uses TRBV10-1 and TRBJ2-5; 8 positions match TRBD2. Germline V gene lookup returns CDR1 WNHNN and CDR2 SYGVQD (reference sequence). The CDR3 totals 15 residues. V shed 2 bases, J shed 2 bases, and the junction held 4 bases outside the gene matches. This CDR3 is CASSERAGGQETQYF. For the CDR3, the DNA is TGCGCCAGCAGTGAGCGGGCGGGGGGACAAGAGACCCAGTACTTC.